This TCR beta chain was captured by sequencing in a study of CD8 T cells in Susac syndrome. Controls were healthy donors (matched for age and sex). While CD8+ and CD4+ T cells were isolated negatively, TEMRA cells were enriched by FACS. Trimming took off 1 base at V and 0 bases at J, with 13 bases between the two ends. CDR3 length: 16 amino acids. Germline values: CDR1 MGHRA, CDR2 YSYEKL. Roughly 0.45 to 1 ug RNA was reverse transcribed with random hexamers. Multiplex immunoSEQ PCR targeted 54 Vbeta and 13 Jbeta TCR beta segments. One entry per CDR3 protein results from TCRdb running MiXCR on the immunoSEQ multiplex PCR reads. Here the sample spans some 90,000 distinct CDR3 sequences, 80% to 95% being singletons.

Sequenced: CD8+ T cells from PBMCs. The TCR was taken from a human donor in good health. This chain links TRBV4-1 with TRBJ2-7, with D maybe TRBD1 (5 bases). CDR3 sequence reads: CASSQGGTGSSYEQYF. The CDR3 DNA sequence: TGCGCCAGCAGCCAAGGGGGTACAGGAAGCTCCTACGAGCAGTACTTC.